These 10 T cell receptor beta chains were sequenced from one sample in a study of response to subunit inactivated influenza vaccine. TCRdb used MiXCR to reprocess the RT-PCR reads, holding one entry per CDR3 protein. This sample has 280,000 or so distinct CDR3 sequences, with around a fifth found just once. This material consisted of PBMCs from blood, taken 21 months after vaccination. Receptor source: a man aged 45 to 75 who received an inactivated influenza vaccine.

CDR3 sequence: CASSSTGMYTGELFF. The CDR3 DNA reads TGTGCCAGCAGCTCGACAGGGATGTACACCGGGGAGCTGTTTTTT. The chain links TRBV3-1 to TRBJ2-2, with TRBD1 matching over 7 bases. Germline V gene sequence: CDR1 LGHDT, CDR2 YNNKEL (reference sequence). The CDR3 spans 15 residues. The V and J ends lost 5 bases and 3 bases, in that order; junction bases with no gene match: 6.

Concerning this clonotype: This could be a read error, since a much larger clone is one nucleotide away. V is TRBV5-1 and J is TRBJ1-1; unclear D gene. CDR3 length: 13 residues. Germline CDR1 SGHRS, CDR2 YFSETQ. The CDR3 loop is CASSTGRNTEALF. DNA for the CDR3: TGCGCCAGCTCGACCGGACGCAACACTGAAGCTTTATTT.

The rearrangement uses TRBV11-1 and TRBJ2-5; D perhaps matches TRBD1 (5 bases). V lost 2 bases and J 5 bases, leaving 9 bases between the germline ends. The CDR3 spans 13 residues. Germline loops: CDR1 SGHAT, CDR2 FQDESV (reference sequence). The CDR3 region has the DNA TGTGCCAGCAGCTTAACTGGGGCCGAGACCCAGTACTTC. It is translated as CASSLTGAETQYF.

This clonotype was recorded a few times. The chain carries TRBV20-1 and TRBJ1-4, with D tentatively TRBD1 (5 bases). Germline V CDR1 and CDR2: DFQATT, SNEGSKA (reference sequence). The V and J ends lost 0 bases and 6 bases respectively, with 11 bases between them. CDR3 size: 14 residues. CDR3 region: CSARDDRKYEKLFF. The CDR3 DNA sequence: TGCAGTGCTAGAGATGACAGAAAATATGAAAAACTGTTTTTT.

The chain links TRBV2 to TRBJ2-7; tentative D call: TRBD2 (6 bases). This CDR3 spans 14 amino acids. The germline V gene has CDR1 SNHLY and CDR2 FYNNEI. V was trimmed by 6 bases and J by 5 bases, leaving 17 bases between them. In DNA, the CDR3 is TGTGCCAGCAGCTGGGACTCTTCACAGGACGAGCAGTACTTC. This sequence encodes CASSWDSSQDEQYF.

This clonotype was counted between two and nine times. This sequence joins TRBV15 and TRBJ1-1; unclear D gene. This CDR3 has 14 residues. V was shortened by 4 bases and J by 0 bases, with 9 bases between the two germline ends. Per germline, CDR1 LNHNV and CDR2 YYDKDF (reference sequence). DNA of the CDR3: TGTGCCACCAGCAACGGACTCATGAACACTGAAGCTTTCTTT. It translates to CATSNGLMNTEAFF.

This clonotype was recorded a few times. V usage is TRBV5-1 and J usage is TRBJ2-7; TRBD1 agrees at 7 bases. The CDR3 is made up of 14 amino acids. Germline lookup yields CDR1 SGHRS and CDR2 YFSETQ. Trimming took 0 bases from V and 0 from J; bases not matched to a gene: 0. The CDR3 here is CASSLEGASYEQYF. The CDR3 nucleotides read TGCGCCAGCAGCTTGGAGGGGGCCTCCTACGAGCAGTACTTC. Drawing the rest from reference TRBV5-1 and TRBJ2-7, the complete variable domain is KAGVTQTPRYLIKTRGQQVTLSCSPISGHRSVSWYQQTPGQGLQFLFEYFSETQRNKGNFPGRFSGRQFSNSRSEMNVSTLELGDSALYLCASSLEGASYEQYFGPGTRLTVT.

This chain connects TRBV30 to TRBJ2-3; perhaps TRBD1 as D (5 bases). Trimming shortened V by 3 bases and J by 0 bases, and 13 bases separated the two germline ends. There are 15 residues in the CDR3. From germline, CDR1 is GTSNPN and CDR2 SVGIG (reference sequence). The CDR3 sequence is CAWSPTAFSTDTQYF. The CDR3 bases are TGTGCCTGGAGCCCGACAGCCTTTAGCACAGATACGCAGTATTTT.

This clonotype was seen at least ten times. The chain has TRBV20-1 and TRBJ1-4, with D unclear. The V gene's germline CDR1 is DFQATT and CDR2 SNEGSKA (reference sequence). The CDR3 contains 18 residues. Trimming took off 1 base at V and 5 bases at J, with 23 bases between the two ends. The CDR3, as DNA: TGCAGTGCTAGAGCAACATACCGGGCCTCCGCTCAAAATGAAAAACTGTTTTTT. Its protein is CSARATYRASAQNEKLFF.

This clonotype was seen many times. This rearrangement joins TRBV5-1 to TRBJ1-5; no clear D gene. Germline V gene data show CDR1 as SGHRS and CDR2 as YFSETQ. The CDR3 consists of 13 residues. V shed 0 bases and J shed 0 bases, with 1 base lying between them. CDR3 in DNA: TGCGCCAGCAGCTTGGATAGCAATCAGCCCCAGCATTTT. This codes for CASSLDSNQPQHF.